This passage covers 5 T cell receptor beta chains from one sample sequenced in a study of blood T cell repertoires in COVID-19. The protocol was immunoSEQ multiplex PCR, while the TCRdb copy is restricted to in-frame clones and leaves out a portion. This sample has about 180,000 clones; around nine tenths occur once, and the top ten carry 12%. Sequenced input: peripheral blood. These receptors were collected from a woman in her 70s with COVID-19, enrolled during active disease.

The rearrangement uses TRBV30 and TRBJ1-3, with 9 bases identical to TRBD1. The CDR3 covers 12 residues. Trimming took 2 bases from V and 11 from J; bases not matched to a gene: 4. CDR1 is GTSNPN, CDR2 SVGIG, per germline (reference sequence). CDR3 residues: CAWSPRQGAIYF. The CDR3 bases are TGTGCCTGGAGTCCGCGACAGGGGGCCATATATTTT.

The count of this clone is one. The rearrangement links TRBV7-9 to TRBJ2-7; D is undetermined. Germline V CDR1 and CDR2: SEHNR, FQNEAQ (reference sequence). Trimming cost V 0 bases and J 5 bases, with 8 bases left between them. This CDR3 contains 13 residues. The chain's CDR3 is CASSLAMRNEQYF. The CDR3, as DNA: TGTGCCAGCAGCTTAGCCATGAGAAACGAGCAGTACTTC.

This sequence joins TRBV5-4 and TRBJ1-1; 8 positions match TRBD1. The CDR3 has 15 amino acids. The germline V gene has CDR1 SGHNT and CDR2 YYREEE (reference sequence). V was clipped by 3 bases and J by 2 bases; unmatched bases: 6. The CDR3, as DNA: TGTGCCAGCAGCTCAATACAGGGGGTTAACACTGAAGCTTTCTTT. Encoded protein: CASSSIQGVNTEAFF.

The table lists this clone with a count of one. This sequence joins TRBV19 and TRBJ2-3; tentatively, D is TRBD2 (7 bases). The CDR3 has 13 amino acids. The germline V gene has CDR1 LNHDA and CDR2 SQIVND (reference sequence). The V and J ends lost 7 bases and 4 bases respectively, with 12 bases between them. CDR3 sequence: CASTEGGADTQYF. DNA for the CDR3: TGTGCCAGTACTGAGGGGGGGGCAGATACGCAGTATTTT.

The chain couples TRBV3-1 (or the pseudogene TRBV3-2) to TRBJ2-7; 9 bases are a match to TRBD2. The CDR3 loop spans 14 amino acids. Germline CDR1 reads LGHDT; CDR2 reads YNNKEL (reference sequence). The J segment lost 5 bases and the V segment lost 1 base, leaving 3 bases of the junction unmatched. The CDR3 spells CASSQVLAGNEQYF. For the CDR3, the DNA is TGTGCCAGCAGCCAAGTCCTAGCGGGAAACGAGCAGTACTTC.